This entry lists 7 T cell receptor beta chains sequenced from one sample in a study of vaccination and CD4 T cells after COVID-19. The sample's treatment: roughly 11-day PBMC culture with coronavirus spike peptide pools or control peptides (ViraFEST assay). Cultured CD4+ T cell DNA underwent sequencing with the Oncomine TCR Beta short-read assay. TCRdb called the PCR reads again in MiXCR, with one record for every CDR3 protein. Of some 19,000 distinct CDR3 sequences in the sample, about two fifths were seen once. Their antigens remain unidentified. Sequencing used cultured CD4+ T cells from blood. The receptors stem from a human donor with COVID-19.

The CDR3, as DNA: TGCAGTGCAAACCCGGACAGGGGGGTGCATGGCTACACCTTC. It translates to CSANPDRGVHGYTF. The V gene is TRBV20-1, the J gene TRBJ1-2; TRBD1 matches 10 bases. The CDR3 is 14 amino acids. The germline V gene has CDR1 DFQATT and CDR2 SNEGSKA (reference sequence). Unmatched junction bases numbered 10, after V lost 6 bases and J lost 6 bases.

The gene calls are TRBV7-9 and TRBJ1-4, with D maybe TRBD1 (6 bases). Trimming left V 5 bases short and J 13 bases short, with 17 bases between. The CDR3 loop spans 13 amino acids. Germline V gives CDR1 SEHNR, CDR2 FQNEAQ (reference sequence). CDR3 coding DNA: TGTGCCAGCAGCGGGGGGACATGGAAAGGACTGTTTTTT. Its protein is CASSGGTWKGLFF.

The rearrangement links TRBV9 to TRBJ2-7; perhaps TRBD2 as D (6 bases). With 1 base removed from V and 0 bases from J, the gap between germline ends came to 11 bases. Germline lookup yields CDR1 SGDLS and CDR2 YYNGEE. This CDR3 has 15 residues. The CDR3 region is CASSVTWRDSYEQYF. In nucleotides, the CDR3 is TGTGCCAGCAGCGTAACGTGGCGGGACTCCTACGAGCAGTACTTC.

This chain links TRBV6-2 or TRBV6-3 with TRBJ1-5; the D is unclear. Germline CDR1 and CDR2: MNHEY and SVGEGT. CDR3 length: 12 residues. The V and J ends lost 6 bases and 8 bases respectively, with 11 bases between them. Written as DNA, the CDR3 is TGTGCCAGCAGCCCCCGGGGTGAGCCCCAGCATTTT. Translation: CASSPRGEPQHF.

The rearrangement joins TRBV7-2 to TRBJ1-3; no clear D gene. CDR3 length: 13 amino acids. The germline gives CDR1 SGHTA, CDR2 FQGNSA. The V gene lost 6 bases and the J gene lost 3 bases, with 9 bases spanning the gap. The CDR3 is CASRRTRGNTIYF. The CDR3 region has the DNA TGTGCCAGCAGGCGGACGCGTGGAAACACCATATATTTT.

This clonotype was detected only once. This rearrangement joins TRBV12-3 or TRBV12-4 to TRBJ2-1; the D call may be TRBD1 or TRBD2 (5 bases each). This CDR3 region has 15 residues. Trimming left V 2 bases short and J 0 bases short, with 8 bases between. CDR3 coding DNA: TGTGCCAGCAGTTTATCGGGGCCCTCCTACAATGAGCAGTTCTTC. Encoded protein: CASSLSGPSYNEQFF.

V gene TRBV6-1 combines with J gene TRBJ2-5; TRBD2 is a possible D gene (5 bases). This CDR3 has 14 amino acids. Germline V gene sequence: CDR1 MNHNS, CDR2 SASEGT. V was shortened by 6 bases and J by 3 bases, with 14 bases between the two germline ends. The CDR3 region is CASRAPGIEETQYF. DNA of the CDR3: TGTGCCAGCAGAGCACCGGGAATCGAAGAGACCCAGTACTTC.